The clone carrying this T cell receptor beta chain was recorded a few times. Antigen: not known. Punch biopsies of lesional scalp, plus peripheral blood, were taken from alopecia areata patients. This sample is drawn from a study of CD8+ T cells in alopecia areata. At the level of the study: The study gave treated patients oral tofacitinib at 5 to 10 mg twice daily.

Study results and limitations: Lesional scalp displayed greater clonality than normal scalp, most notably in alopecia totalis/universalis. Sharing of TCR sequences between patients (possibly for HLA-related reasons) was less clear than in mice. Normal skin's resident alphabeta T cells are sequenced alongside lesional scalp T cells.

Germline V gene data show CDR1 as SGHTA and CDR2 as FQGTGA. The V gene lost 3 bases and the J gene lost 0 bases, with 16 bases spanning the gap. CDR3 length: 17 amino acids. RNA extraction was followed by reverse transcription into cDNA, which acted as the sequencing template. The data were produced by immunoSEQ multiplex PCR, yet TCRdb's version contains in-frame clones alone and is incomplete. The table shows 5,500 to 9,000 clones, with 64% occurring only once. The receptor's source is a human donor with alopecia areata. The chain uses TRBV7-3 and TRBJ2-3, with a possible D match to TRBD2 (6 bases). Here the sequenced sample was skin, taken at week 0. CDR3: CASSLGGTGLSTDTQYF. The CDR3 bases are TGTGCCAGCAGCTTGGGCGGGACTGGACTTAGCACAGATACGCAGTATTTT.